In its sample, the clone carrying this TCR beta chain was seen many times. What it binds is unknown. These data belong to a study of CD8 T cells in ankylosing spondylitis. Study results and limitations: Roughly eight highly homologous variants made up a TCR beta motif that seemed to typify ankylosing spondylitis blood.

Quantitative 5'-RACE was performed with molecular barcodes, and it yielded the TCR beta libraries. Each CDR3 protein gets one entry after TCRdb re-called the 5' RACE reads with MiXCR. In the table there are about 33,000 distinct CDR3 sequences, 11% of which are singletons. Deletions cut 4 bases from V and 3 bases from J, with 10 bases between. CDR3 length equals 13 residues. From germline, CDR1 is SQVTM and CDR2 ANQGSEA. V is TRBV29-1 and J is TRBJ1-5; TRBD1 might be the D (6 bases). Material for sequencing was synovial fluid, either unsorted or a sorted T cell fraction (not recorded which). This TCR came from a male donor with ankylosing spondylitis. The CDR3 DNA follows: TGCAGCGTTGGGGACACCATCAATCAGCCCCAGCATTTT. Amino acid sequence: CSVGDTINQPQHF.